This T cell receptor beta chain was sequenced during a study of shared clonotypes between healthy human individuals. Using immunoSEQ multiplex PCR, the repertoire was profiled, and TCRdb retains in-frame clones only, with some absent. Counted here are 700,000 or so clones, about three quarters occurring once; the ten biggest clones make up under 2%. The specimen was memory CD4+ T cells sorted from blood. Indicated subset: CD45RA-negative fraction. The clonotype comes from a woman aged 25 to 39 in good health.

The CDR3 is CASRVAGGGGYEQYF. The CDR3, as DNA: TGTGCCAGCAGAGTAGCGGGAGGAGGCGGCTACGAGCAGTACTTC. J is TRBJ2-7 and V is TRBV27, with 10 positions matching TRBD2. Germline V CDR1 and CDR2: MNHEY, SMNVEV (reference sequence). The V segment lost 6 bases and the J segment 3 bases; nucleotides outside the gene matches: 8. This CDR3 is 15 amino acids long.